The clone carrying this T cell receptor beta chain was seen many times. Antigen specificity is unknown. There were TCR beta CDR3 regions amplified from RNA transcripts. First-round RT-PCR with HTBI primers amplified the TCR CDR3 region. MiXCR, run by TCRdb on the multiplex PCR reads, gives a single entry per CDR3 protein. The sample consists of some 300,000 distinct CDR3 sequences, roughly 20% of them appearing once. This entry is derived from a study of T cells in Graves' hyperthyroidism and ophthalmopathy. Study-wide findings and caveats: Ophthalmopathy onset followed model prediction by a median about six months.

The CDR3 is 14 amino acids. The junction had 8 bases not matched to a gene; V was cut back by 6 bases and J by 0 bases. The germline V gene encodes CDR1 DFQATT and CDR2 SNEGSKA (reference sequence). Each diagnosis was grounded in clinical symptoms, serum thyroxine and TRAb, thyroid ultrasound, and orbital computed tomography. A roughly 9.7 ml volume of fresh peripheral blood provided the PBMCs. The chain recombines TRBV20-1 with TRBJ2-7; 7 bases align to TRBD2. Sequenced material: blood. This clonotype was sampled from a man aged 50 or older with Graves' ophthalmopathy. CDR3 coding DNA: TGCAGTGCCGCTCTTGCGGGAGTCTCCTACGAGCAGTACTTC. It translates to CSAALAGVSYEQYF.